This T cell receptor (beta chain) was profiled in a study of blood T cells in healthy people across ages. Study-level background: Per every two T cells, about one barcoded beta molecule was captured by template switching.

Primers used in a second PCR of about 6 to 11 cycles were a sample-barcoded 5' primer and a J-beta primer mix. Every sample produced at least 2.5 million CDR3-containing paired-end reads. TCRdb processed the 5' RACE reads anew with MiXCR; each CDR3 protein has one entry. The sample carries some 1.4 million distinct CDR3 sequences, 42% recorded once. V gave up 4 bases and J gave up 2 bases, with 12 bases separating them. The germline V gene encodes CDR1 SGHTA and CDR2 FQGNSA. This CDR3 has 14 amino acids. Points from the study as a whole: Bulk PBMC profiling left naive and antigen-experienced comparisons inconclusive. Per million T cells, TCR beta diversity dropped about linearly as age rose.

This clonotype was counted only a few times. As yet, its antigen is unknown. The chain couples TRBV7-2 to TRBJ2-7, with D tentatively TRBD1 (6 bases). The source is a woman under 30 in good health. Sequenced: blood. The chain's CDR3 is CASSSRGGPYEQYF. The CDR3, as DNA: TGTGCCAGCAGCTCCCGAGGGGGACCCTACGAGCAGTACTTC.